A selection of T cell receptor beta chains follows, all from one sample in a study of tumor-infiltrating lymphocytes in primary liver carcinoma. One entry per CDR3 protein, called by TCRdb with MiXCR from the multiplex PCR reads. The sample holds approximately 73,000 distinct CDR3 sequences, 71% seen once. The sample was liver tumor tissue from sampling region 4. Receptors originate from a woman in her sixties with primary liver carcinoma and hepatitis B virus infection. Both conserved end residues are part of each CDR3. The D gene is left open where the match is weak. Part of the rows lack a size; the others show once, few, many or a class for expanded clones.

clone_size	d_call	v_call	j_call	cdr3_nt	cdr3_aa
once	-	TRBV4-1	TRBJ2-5	TGCGCCAGCAGCCAAGATTTAGGGGTTTGGGAGACCCAGTACTTC	CASSQDLGVWETQYF
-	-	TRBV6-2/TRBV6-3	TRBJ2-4	TGTGCCAGCAGTTACTCGAGAATGGCGGTAGCCAAAAACATTCAATACTTC	CASSYSRMAVAKNIQYF
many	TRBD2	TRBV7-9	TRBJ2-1	TGTGCCAGCAGCTTGGGACTAGCGGAAGTCTACAATGAGCAGTTCTTC	CASSLGLAEVYNEQFF
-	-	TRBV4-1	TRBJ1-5	TGCGTCAGCAGCCCTCGACAGGCAGTAACCCTTAATCAGCCCCAGCATTTT	CVSSPRQAVTLNQPQHF
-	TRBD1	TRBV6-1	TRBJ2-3	TGTGCTAGCCCACTCACAGGGGGCGCAACAGATACGCAGTATTTT	CASPLTGGATDTQYF
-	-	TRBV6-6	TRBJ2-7	TGTGCCAGCTCAAAAAGGGAGACTTACGAGCAGTACTTC	CASSKRETYEQYF
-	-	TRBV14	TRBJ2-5	TGTGCCAGCAGCCGAGATCTAGCCATTCAAGCGACCCAGTACTTC	CASSRDLAIQATQYF
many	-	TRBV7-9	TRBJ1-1	TGTGCCAGCAGCCCAGACGGTTACACTGAAGCTTTCTTT	CASSPDGYTEAFF
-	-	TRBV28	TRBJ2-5	TGTGCCTGCAGTCTCCCAGGGAGCCGGGAGACCCAGTACTTC	CACSLPGSRETQYF
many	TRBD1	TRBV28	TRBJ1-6	TGTGCCAGCAGTTCGTCCCGGGACAGCCGCTCCTATAATTCACCCCTCCACTTT	CASSSSRDSRSYNSPLHF
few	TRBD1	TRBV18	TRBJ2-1	TGTGCCAGCTCCTTAGGACAGGACAATGAGCAGTTCTTC	CASSLGQDNEQFF
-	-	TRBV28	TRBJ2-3	TGTGCCAGTAGTTCCCCCGGAGGGCGCGTAGATATGCAGTATTTT	CASSSPGGRVDMQYF
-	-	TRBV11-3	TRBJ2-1	TGCGCCAGCAGTGACGGGGGCTACAATGAGCAGTTCTTT	CASSDGGYNEQFF
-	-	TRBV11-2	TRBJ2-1	TGTGCCAGCAGCTTAACCCACAGACAGTGGTACAGGAGTGAGCAGTTCTTC	CASSLTHRQWYRSEQFF
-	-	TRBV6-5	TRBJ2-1	TGTGCCAGCAGATCCCTTAGGGGGTATGAGCAGTTCTTC	CASRSLRGYEQFF
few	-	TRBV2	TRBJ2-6	TGTGCCAGCAGTGTACGGAGCTCTGGGGCCAACGTCCTGACTTTC	CASSVRSSGANVLTF
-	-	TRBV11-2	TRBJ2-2	TGTACCAGCAGCTTATTAGGGGGATTGAACATCGGGGAGCTGTTTTTT	CTSSLLGGLNIGELFF
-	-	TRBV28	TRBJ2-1	TGTGCCAGCACCGCAGGGACTCAGCTCTACAATGAGCAGTTCTTC	CASTAGTQLYNEQFF
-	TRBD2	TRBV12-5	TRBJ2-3	TGTGCTAGTGGTTTGTCCCGCCCCGGGACTAGCGCCTTTCTCGGCACAGATACGCAGTATTTT	CASGLSRPGTSAFLGTDTQYF
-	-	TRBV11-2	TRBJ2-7	TGTGCCAGCAGATTAGCAGGGGACACCTACGAACAGTACTTC	CASRLAGDTYEQYF